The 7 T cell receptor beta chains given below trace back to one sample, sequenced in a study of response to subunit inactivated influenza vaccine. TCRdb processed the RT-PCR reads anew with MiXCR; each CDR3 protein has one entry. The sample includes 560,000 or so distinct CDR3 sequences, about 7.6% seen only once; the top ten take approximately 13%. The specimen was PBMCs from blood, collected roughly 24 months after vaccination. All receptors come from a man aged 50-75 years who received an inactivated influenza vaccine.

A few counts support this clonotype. The CDR3 protein is CASSPLREVDEQFF. In nucleotides, the CDR3 is TGTGCCAGCAGTCCCCTTCGAGAGGTCGATGAGCAGTTCTTC. The chain combines TRBV27 with TRBJ2-1; D gene unclear. V was clipped by 5 bases and J by 8 bases, with 16 bases between them. Germline values: CDR1 MNHEY, CDR2 SMNVEV (reference sequence). This CDR3 is 14 amino acids long.

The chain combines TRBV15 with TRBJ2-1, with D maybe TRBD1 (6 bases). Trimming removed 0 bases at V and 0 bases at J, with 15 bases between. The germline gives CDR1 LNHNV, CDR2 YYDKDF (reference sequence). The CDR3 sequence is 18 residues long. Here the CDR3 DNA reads TGTGCCACCAGCAGAGATCGGGCAGGGGCAGTCTCCTACAATGAGCAGTTCTTC. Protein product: CATSRDRAGAVSYNEQFF.

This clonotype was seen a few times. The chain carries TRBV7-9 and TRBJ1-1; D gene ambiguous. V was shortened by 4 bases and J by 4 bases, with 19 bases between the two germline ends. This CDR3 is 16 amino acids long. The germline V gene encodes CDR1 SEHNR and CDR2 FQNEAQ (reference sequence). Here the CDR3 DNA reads TGTGCCAGCAGCTCAACCCCATCCCAGGAAGGCACTGAAGCTTTCTTT. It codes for CASSSTPSQEGTEAFF.

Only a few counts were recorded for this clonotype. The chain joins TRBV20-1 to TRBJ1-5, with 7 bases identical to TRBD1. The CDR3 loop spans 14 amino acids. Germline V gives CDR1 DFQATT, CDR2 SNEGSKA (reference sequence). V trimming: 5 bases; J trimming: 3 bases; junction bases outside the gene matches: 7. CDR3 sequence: CSAWTTGPNQPQHF. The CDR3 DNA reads TGCAGTGCTTGGACGACAGGGCCCAATCAGCCCCAGCATTTT.

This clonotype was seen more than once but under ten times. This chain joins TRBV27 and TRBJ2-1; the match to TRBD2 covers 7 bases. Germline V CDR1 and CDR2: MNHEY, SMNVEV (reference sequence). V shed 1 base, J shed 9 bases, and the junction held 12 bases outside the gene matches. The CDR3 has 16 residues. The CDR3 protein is CASSLWHWGRVGEQFF. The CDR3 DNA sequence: TGTGCCAGCAGTTTATGGCATTGGGGGAGGGTGGGTGAGCAGTTCTTC.

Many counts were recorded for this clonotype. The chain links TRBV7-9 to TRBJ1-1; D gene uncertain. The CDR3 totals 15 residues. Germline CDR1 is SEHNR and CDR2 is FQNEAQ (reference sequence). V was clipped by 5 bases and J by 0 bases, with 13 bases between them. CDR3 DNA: TGTGCCAGCAGCCCTAAACAGAGATTGAACACTGAAGCTTTCTTT. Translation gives CASSPKQRLNTEAFF.

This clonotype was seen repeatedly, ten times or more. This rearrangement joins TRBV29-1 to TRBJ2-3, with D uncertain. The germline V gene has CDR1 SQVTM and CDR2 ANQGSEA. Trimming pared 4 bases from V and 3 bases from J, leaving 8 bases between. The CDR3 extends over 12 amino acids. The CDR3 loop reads CSVGTQTDTQYF. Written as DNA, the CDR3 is TGCAGCGTTGGGACCCAAACAGATACGCAGTATTTT.